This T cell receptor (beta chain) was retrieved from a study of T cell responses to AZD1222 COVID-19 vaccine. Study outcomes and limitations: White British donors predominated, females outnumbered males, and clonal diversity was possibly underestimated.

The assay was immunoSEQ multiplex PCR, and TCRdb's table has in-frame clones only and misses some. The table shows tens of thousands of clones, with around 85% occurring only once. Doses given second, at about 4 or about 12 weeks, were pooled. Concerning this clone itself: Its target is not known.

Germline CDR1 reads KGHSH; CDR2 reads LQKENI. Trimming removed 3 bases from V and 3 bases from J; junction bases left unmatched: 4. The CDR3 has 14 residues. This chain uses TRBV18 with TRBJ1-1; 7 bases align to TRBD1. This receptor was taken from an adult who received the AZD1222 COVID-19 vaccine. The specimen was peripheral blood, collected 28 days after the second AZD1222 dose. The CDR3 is CASSPSRGDTEAFF. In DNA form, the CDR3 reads TGTGCCAGCTCACCGTCCAGGGGGGACACTGAAGCTTTCTTT.